The clone carrying this T cell receptor beta chain was detected many times. What it recognizes is unknown. This specimen belongs to a study of post-analysis software for immune sequencing data. The overall study: Patients with relapsing-remitting, secondary progressive and progressive-relapsing multiple sclerosis courses were all represented.

The TCR beta cDNA libraries contained unique molecular identifiers. Each batch of roughly 0.9 to 10 million T cells produced 450,000 to 500,000 cDNA molecules. Using its own MiXCR run on the PCR reads, TCRdb lists one record per CDR3 protein. The sample consists of around 190,000 distinct CDR3 sequences, 25% to 35% of them appearing once. Trimming took 4 bases from V and 5 from J, leaving 13 bases between them. The CDR3 contains 14 residues. Germline V gene data show CDR1 as SGHKS and CDR2 as YYEKEE (reference sequence). Whole-study findings and limits: In patients, TRBV5-6, TRBV5-1 and TRBV20-1 belonged to roughly five TRBV segments found more frequently than in controls. There was significantly lower normalized Chao1 diversity in multiple sclerosis patients than in controls. Batch-mates among the samples co-clustered strongly by F measure.

The chain links TRBV5-5 to TRBJ1-5, with D maybe TRBD1 (5 bases). Sequenced material: blood. This receptor was identified in a girl younger than 18 with multiple sclerosis. CDR3 sequence reads: CASSPYGGDQPQHF. CDR3 bases: TGTGCCAGCAGCCCATATGGGGGAGATCAGCCCCAGCATTTT.